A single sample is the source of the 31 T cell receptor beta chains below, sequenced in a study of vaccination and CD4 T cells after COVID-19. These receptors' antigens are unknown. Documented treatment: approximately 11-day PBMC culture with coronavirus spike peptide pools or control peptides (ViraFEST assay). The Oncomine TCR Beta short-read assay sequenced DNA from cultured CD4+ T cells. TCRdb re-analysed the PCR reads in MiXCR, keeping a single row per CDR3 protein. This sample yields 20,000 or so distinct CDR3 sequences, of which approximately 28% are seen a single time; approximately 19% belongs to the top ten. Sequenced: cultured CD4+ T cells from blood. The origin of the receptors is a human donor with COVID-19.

CDR3 DNA sequence: TGTGCCAGCAGCTTGGACAACCAAGAGACCCAGTACTTC. Translated: CASSLDNQETQYF. The rearrangement uses TRBV7-3 and TRBJ2-5; D is perhaps TRBD1 (5 bases). Germline V lookup: CDR1 SGHTA, CDR2 FQGTGA. Trimming took 3 bases from V and 0 from J, leaving 5 bases between them. This CDR3 is 13 amino acids long.

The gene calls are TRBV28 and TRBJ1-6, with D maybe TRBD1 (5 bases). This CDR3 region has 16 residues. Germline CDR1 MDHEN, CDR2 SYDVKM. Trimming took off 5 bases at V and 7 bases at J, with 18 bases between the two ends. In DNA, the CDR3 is TGTGCCAGCAGTCCCCACATCGGGGGAGGAAATTCACCCCTCCACTTT. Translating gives CASSPHIGGGNSPLHF.

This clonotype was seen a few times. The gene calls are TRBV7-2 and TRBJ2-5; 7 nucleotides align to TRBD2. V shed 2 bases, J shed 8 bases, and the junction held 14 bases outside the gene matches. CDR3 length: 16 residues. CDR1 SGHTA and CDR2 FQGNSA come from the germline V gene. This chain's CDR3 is CASSLSPRTSGETQYF. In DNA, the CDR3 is TGTGCCAGCAGCTTATCCCCAAGGACTAGTGGGGAAACCCAGTACTTC.

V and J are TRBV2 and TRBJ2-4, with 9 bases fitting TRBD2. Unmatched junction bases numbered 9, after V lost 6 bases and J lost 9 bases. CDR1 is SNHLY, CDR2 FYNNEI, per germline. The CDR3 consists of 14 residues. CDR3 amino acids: CASRAAGGPAIQYF. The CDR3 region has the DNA TGTGCCAGCAGGGCGGCGGGGGGGCCTGCCATTCAGTACTTC.

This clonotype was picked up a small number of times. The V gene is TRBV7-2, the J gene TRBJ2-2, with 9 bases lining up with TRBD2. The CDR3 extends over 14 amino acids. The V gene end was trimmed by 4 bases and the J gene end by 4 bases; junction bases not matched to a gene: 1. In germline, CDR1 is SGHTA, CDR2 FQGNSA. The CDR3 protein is CASSYSGGTGELFF. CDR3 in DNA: TGTGCCAGCAGCTATAGCGGGGGCACCGGGGAGCTGTTTTTT.

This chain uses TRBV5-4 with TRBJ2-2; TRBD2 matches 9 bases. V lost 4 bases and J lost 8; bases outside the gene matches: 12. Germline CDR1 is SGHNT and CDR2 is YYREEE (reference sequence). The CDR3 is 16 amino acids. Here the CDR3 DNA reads TGTGCCAGCAGCCTCGGGCTAGCGGGGTCCTTGGGGGAGCTGTTTTTT. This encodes CASSLGLAGSLGELFF. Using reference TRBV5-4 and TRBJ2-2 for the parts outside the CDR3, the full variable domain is ETGVTQSPTHLIKTRGQQVTLRCSSQSGHNTVSWYQQALGQGPQFIFQYYREEENGRGNFPPRFSGLQFPNYSSELNVNALELDDSALYLCASSLGLAGSLGELFFGEGSRLTVL.

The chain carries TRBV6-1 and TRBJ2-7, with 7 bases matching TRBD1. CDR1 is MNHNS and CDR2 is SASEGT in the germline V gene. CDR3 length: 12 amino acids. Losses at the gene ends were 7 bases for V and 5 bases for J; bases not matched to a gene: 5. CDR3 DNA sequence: TGTGCCAGCATGCGACAGGGAAACGAGCAGTACTTC. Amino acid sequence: CASMRQGNEQYF.

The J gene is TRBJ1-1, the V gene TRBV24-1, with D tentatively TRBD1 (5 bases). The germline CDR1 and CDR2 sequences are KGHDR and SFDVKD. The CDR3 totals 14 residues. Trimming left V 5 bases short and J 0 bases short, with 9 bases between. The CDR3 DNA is TGTGCCACCAGTGGGGGACTGTTGAACACTGAAGCTTTCTTT. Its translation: CATSGGLLNTEAFF.

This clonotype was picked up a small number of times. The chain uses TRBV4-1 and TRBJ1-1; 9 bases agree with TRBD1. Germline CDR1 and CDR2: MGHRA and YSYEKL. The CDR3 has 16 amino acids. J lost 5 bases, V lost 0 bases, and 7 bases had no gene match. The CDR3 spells CASSQDPLGQGTEAFF. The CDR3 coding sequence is TGCGCCAGCAGCCAAGACCCCCTCGGACAGGGGACTGAAGCTTTCTTT.

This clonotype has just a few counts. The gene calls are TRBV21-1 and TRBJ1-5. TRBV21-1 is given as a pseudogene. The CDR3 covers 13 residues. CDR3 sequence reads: CASSMPSNQPQHF. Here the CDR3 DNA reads TGTGCCAGCAGCATGCCTAGCAATCAGCCCCAGCATTTT.

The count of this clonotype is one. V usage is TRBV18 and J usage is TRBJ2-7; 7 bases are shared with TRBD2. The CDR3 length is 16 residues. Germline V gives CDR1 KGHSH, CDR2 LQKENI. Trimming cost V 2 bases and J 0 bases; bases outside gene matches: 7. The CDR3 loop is CASSPLSGDSSYEQYF. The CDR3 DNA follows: TGTGCCAGCTCACCATTAAGCGGGGATAGCTCCTACGAGCAGTACTTC. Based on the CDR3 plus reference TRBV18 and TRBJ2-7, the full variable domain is NAGVMQNPRHLVRRRGQEARLRCSPMKGHSHVYWYRQLPEEGLKFMVYLQKENIIDESGMPKERFSAEFPKEGPSILRIQQVVRGDSAAYFCASSPLSGDSSYEQYFGPGTRLTVT.

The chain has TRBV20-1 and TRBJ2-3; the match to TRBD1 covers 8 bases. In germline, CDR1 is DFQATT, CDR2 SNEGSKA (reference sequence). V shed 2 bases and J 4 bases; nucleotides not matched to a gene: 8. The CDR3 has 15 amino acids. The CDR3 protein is CSARPGQGRADTQYF. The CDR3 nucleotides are TGCAGTGCTAGACCCGGACAGGGACGAGCAGATACGCAGTATTTT.

CDR3 sequence: CSARPQGVRTGELFF. The DNA for the CDR3 is TGCAGTGCTAGGCCACAGGGGGTCCGCACCGGGGAGCTGTTTTTT. The chain has TRBV20-1 and TRBJ2-2; 8 bases match TRBD1. The CDR3 covers 15 residues. After removal of 3 bases from V and 4 bases from J, the junction contained 7 bases not matched to a gene. Per germline, CDR1 DFQATT and CDR2 SNEGSKA (reference sequence).

In DNA form, the CDR3 reads TGTGCCAGCAGCCTCCTCACGGGGGGGATCTACGAGCAGTACTTC. Residues: CASSLLTGGIYEQYF. This chain links TRBV5-5 with TRBJ2-7; 8 positions agree with TRBD2. The CDR3 has 15 amino acids. CDR1 and CDR2 (germline): SGHKS, YYEKEE (reference sequence). With 4 bases clipped from V and 3 bases from J, the junction kept 9 bases outside the gene matches.

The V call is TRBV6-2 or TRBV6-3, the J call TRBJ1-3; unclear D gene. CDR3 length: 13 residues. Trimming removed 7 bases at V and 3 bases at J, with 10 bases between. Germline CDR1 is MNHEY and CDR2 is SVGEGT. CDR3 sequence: CASTQDFGNTIYF. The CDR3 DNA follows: TGTGCCAGCACCCAGGACTTTGGAAACACCATATATTTT.

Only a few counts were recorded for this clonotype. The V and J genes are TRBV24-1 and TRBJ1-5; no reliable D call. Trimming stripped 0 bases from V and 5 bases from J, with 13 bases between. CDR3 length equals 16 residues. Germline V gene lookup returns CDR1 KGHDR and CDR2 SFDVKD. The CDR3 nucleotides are TGTGCCACCAGTGATTTGGGCACAGTCGTGTATCAGCCCCAGCATTTT. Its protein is CATSDLGTVVYQPQHF.

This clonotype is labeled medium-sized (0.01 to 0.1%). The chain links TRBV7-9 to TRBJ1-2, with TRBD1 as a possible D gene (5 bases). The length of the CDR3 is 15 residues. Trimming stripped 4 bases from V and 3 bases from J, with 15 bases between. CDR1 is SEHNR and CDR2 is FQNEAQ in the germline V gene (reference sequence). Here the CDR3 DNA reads TGTGCCAGCAGCTCGTACCAGGGTGATGACTATGGCTACACCTTC. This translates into CASSSYQGDDYGYTF.

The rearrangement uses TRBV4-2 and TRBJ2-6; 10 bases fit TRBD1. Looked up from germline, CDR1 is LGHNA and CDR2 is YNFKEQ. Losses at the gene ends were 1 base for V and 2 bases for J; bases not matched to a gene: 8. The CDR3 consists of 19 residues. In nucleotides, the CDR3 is TGTGCCAGCAGCCAAGTCCTGGGACAGGGGTCGGCTGGGGCCAACGTCCTGACTTTC. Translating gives CASSQVLGQGSAGANVLTF.

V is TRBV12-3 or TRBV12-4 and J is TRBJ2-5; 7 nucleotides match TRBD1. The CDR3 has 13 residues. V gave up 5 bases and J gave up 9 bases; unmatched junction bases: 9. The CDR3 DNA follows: TGTGCCAGCAGTCCTACAGGGGATGGGTCCCAGTACTTC. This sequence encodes CASSPTGDGSQYF.

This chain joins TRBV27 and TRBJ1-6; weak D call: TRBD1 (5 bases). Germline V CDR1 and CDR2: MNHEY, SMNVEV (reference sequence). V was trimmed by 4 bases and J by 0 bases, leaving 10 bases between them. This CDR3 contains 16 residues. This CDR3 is CASSSRTLSYNSPLHF. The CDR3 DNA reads TGTGCCAGCAGTTCCAGGACACTCTCCTATAATTCACCCCTCCACTTT.

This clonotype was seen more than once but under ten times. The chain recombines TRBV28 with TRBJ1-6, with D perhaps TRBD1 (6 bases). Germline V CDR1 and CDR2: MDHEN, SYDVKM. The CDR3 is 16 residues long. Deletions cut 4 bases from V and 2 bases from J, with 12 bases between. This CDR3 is CASSSPGGTYNSPLHF. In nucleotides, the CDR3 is TGTGCCAGCAGTTCCCCCGGGGGCACCTATAATTCACCCCTCCACTTT.

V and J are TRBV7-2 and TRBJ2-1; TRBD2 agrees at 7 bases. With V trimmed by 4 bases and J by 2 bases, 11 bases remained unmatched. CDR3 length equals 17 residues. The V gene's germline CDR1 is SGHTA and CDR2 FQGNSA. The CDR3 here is CASSSQRDYPAYNEQFF. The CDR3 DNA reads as TGTGCCAGCAGCTCTCAAAGGGACTACCCAGCCTACAATGAGCAGTTCTTC.

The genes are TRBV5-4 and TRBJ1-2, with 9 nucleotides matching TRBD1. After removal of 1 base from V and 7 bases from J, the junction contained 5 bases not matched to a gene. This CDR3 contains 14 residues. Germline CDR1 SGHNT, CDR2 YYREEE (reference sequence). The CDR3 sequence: CASSLLDRGPGYTF. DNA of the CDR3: TGTGCCAGCAGCTTGTTGGACAGGGGCCCTGGCTACACCTTC. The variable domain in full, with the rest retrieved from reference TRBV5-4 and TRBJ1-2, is ETGVTQSPTHLIKTRGQQVTLRCSSQSGHNTVSWYQQALGQGPQFIFQYYREEENGRGNFPPRFSGLQFPNYSSELNVNALELDDSALYLCASSLLDRGPGYTFGSGTRLTVV.

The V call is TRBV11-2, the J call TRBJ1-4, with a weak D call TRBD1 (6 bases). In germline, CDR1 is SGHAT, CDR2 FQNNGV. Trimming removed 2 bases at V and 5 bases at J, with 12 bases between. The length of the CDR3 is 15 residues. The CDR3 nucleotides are TGTGCCAGCAGCTTAACGGGGACAATAAATGAAAAACTGTTTTTT. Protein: CASSLTGTINEKLFF.

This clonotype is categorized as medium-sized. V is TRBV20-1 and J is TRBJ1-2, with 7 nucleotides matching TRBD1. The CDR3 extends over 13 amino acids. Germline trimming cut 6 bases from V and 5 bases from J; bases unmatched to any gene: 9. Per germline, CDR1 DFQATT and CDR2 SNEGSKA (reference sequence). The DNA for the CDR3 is TGCAGTGCGAAGGAGGGGGCGAGATATGGCTACACCTTC. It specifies CSAKEGARYGYTF.

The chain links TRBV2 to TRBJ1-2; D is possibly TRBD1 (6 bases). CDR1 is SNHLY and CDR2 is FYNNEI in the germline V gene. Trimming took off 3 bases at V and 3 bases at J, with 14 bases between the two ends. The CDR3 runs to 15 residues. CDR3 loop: CASSEAGQGHYGYTF. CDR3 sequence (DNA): TGTGCCAGCAGTGAGGCGGGGCAGGGGCACTATGGCTACACCTTC.

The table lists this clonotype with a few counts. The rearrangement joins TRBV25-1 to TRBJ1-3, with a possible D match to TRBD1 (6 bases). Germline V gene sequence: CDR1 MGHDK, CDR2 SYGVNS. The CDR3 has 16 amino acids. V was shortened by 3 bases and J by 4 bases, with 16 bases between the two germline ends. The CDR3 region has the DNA TGTGCCAGCAGTGATCGTCGTAGGGGGGAAGGAAACACCATATATTTT. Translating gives CASSDRRRGEGNTIYF.

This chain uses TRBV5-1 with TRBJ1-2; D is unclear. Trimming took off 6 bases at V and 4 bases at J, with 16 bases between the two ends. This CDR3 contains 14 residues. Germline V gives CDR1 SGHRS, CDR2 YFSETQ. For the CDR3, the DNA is TGCGCCAGCACCATGGACCCAGATAGCTATGGCTACACCTTC. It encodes CASTMDPDSYGYTF.

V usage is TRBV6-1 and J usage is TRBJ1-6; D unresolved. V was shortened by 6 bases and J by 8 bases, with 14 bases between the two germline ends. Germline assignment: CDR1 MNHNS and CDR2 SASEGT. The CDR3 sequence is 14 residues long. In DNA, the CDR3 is TGTGCCAGCAGGATGAAAACAACTCATTCACCCCTCCACTTT. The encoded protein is CASRMKTTHSPLHF.

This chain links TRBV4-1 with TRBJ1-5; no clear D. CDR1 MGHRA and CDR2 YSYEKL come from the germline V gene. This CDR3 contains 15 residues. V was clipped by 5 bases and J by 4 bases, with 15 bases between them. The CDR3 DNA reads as TGCGCCAGCAGCATCGGTGGGGATGGTAATCAGCCCCAGCATTTT. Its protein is CASSIGGDGNQPQHF.

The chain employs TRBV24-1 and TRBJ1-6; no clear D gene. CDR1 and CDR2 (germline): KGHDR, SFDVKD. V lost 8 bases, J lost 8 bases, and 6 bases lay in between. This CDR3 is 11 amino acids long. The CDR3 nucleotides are TGTGCCACCATGGGTTATTCACCCCTCCACTTT. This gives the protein CATMGYSPLHF.